This T cell receptor beta chain appears in the sequencing data of a study of human T cells and chemical hapten exposure (dated by TCRdb to the early 2020s). Regarding the research as a whole: For sensitization, 2% DPC in acetone was applied to a roughly 2 cm by roughly 2 cm area of upper inner arm skin. Alopecia areata with under or over 50% scalp involvement, alopecia totalis and alopecia universalis were represented in the patient cohort, which was mostly female. Throughout the study period of 20 to 25 weeks, patients also received therapeutic DPC doses to the scalp every week. Peripheral blood TCR repertoire changes were tracked in vivo in alopecia patients during primary and secondary sensitization to the hapten diphenylcyclopropenone (DPC). Patient blood was sampled pre-sensitization (week 0) and at 2, 6 and about 24 weeks after DPC sensitization. Patch testing was done on the upper back using Finn chambers containing 0.01% DPC, and results were scored after 6 days according to International Contact Dermatitis Research Group standards. The libraries were sequenced as a pool, and the TCR yield per sample differed mostly because of small variations in library volumes within the pool. Under 30 alopecia patients gave blood for TCR sequencing at one to four time points (pre-sensitization, 2, 6 and 24 weeks). What the research found in general, with its limitations: Patch test score correlated positively with the number of PT1 expanded TCRs, reaching significance at thresholds 8, 16 and 32 but not at 4. DPC sensitization did not change the number of TCRs with a frequency above 1 in 1000, and there was no evidence of changes in global repertoire structure. Significantly more large CDR3 similarity clusters were formed by expanded TCRs than by pre-sensitization or healthy control sets, consistent with antigen-driven responses. Repeated subsampling changed both the strength of the expansion versus patch-test correlation and the threshold at which the correlation became significant. Because all patients had alopecia, a presumed autoimmune disease, the immune response of the patients might differ from that of healthy individuals.

Library construction relied on RACE. This sample was sequenced with a NextSeq 500. During library preparation, unique molecular identifiers were attached to individual cDNA molecules so that TCRs could be counted quantitatively and reproducibly. From each blood RNA sample, both TCR alpha and TCR beta chains were sequenced. On the study's bioinformatics: The median number of TCRs per sample was over 95,000, ranging from roughly 20,000 to 690,600. V, J and CDR3 annotation of the TCR reads was carried out using the Decombinator software suite. To make PS versus PT1 abundance plots, every sample was subsampled to the same number of TCRs (28,000). TCRs were defined as expanded if absent before sensitization and observed at least eight times at the 2-week time point. Starting from the raw public reads, TCRdb applied fastp trimming at Q25, assembled clones with MiXCR and retained in-frame beta chains. Every CDR3 protein is listed once, alongside the most common genes and DNA of its rows. These V and J calls are TCRdb output, not the study's own analysis. The sample profile shows roughly 160,000 distinct CDR3 sequences; roughly 14% of them were found once. The ten biggest clones cover about 1.7% of the sample.

Read against the paper, the sample's time point label means: patch test 1, 2 weeks after DPC sensitization. The label giving this sample's treatment or condition can be read as: therapeutic diphenylcyclopropenone sensitization with weekly scalp DPC. At each patch-test visit, blood was drawn before the patch test was applied. Patients were eligible if aged 18 to 70, diagnosed with alopecia and judged suitable for DPC therapy, and pregnant patients were excluded. Total RNA was isolated from unfractionated whole blood collected in Tempus Blood RNA tubes. This clonotype has ten or more counts. Its antigen is currently not known. Base quality data are lacking; no much larger clone is found one base away. The starting material was whole blood, obtained in connection with sensitization to the hapten diphenylcyclopropenone (DPC). This receptor was identified in a woman aged 25-40 years with alopecia areata. Some clones in this sample may be carry-over from other donors' samples.

The CDR3 protein is CASSHGTGYSNQPQHF. The DNA reads TGTGCCAGCAGCCACGGGACAGGGTATAGCAATCAGCCCCAGCATTTT. The chain uses TRBV5-5 and TRBJ1-5, with 9 bases in between that match TRBD1. The CDR3 sequence holds 16 residues, the cysteine and phenylalanine included. Only the CDR3 region is kept as DNA, spanning 48 bases read in frame from base 1. Sequences SGHKS (CDR1) and YYEKEE (CDR2) are obtained from the germline V gene (reference sequence). From V the trimming removes 4 bases and from J it removes 0 bases, while the gene matches leave 5 bases of the junction unaccounted for. Full variable domain (CDR3 extended with the reference TRBV5-5 and TRBJ1-5 proteins): DAGVTQSPTHLIKTRGQQVTLRCSPISGHKSVSWYQQVLGQGPQFIFQYYEKEERGRGNFPDRFSARQFPNYSSELNVNALLLGDSALYLCASSHGTGYSNQPQHFGDGTRLSIL.